This T cell receptor beta chain was documented in a study of blood T cell repertoires in COVID-19 (dated by TCRdb to 2018 to 2020). With respect to the entire study: Recovered participants in ImmuneRACE Cohort 3 were defined by two consecutive negative NP/OP PCR tests, clearance by a healthcare professional, or resolution of symptoms. Samples from collaborators originated in the United States, Italy and Spain and spanned both the acute and convalescent phases of COVID-19. The material from the prospective study consisted of cDNA or gDNA derived from T cells, B-cell-depleted T cells, or PBMCs. The dataset comprised deeply sampled blood TCRbeta repertoires from subjects exposed to, actively infected with, or recovered from COVID-19. The repertoires were made available in a free public database intended to serve as a resource for research on the immune response to SARS-CoV-2. The samples were drawn from two sources: the first 160 participants of the ongoing ImmuneRACE study, and 1,000 to 1,500 subjects contributed by 6 global collaborators. A de-identified subject ID, COVID-19 status, age in years and sex were almost always included in the sample metadata. Where HLA class I and class II types were available, the types were taken from metadata supplied by the sample provider, not from assay-based typing. The full study reports these points: The quantity of clinical and demographic metadata differed by source and by participant and was supplied without curation.

With respect to this clone: Its antigen specificity is not known. Base quality data are lacking; no much larger clone is found one base away.

TCRbeta CDR3 regions were amplified from genomic DNA by means of the immunoSEQ Assay, a bias-controlled multiplex PCR. In the paper's pipeline: Within the assay, amplification of reference gene primers was used to estimate how many nucleated cells each sample contained. To quantify the absolute abundance of each unique TCRbeta CDR3 rearrangement, sequence reads were collapsed and filtered. For each sample, productive Simpson clonality was calculated as the square root of Simpson's diversity index across productive rearrangements. Not all clones reach the TCRdb copy of this immuneACCESS table, which keeps in-frame sequences only. Checked studies attribute under half of the gap to unresolved V genes and leave the rest unexplained. V and J calls and clone size are as listed in that table; D and trimming were resolved from the DNA. For this sample the table gives hundreds of thousands of clones, of which around 87% were detected only once. The ten largest make up about 2.1% of the sample.

Participants in the prospective study were aged roughly 18 to 100 years, lived in over 20 United States geographic areas, and enrolled through a virtual design. In the prospective study, participants were assigned to cohorts based on the clinical history participants reported in a screening survey and a study questionnaire. Each participant in the prospective study had whole blood, serum and a nasopharyngeal or oropharyngeal swab collected by mobile phlebotomists. Prospective study participants could optionally give additional blood draws and questionnaires over a 2-month period. Before DNA extraction, blood samples from the prospective study were shipped at room temperature or frozen. Unmatched junction bases come to 5, with V trimmed by 0 bases and J by 3 bases. The germline V gene encodes CDR1 MGHRA and CDR2 YSYEKL. CDR3 length: 15 amino acids, cysteine to phenylalanine. Only the CDR3 portion is preserved as DNA: 45 bases, with reading frame beginning at the first base.

This TCR was sampled from a man in his forties or fifties in a cohort exposed to, infected with or recovered from COVID-19 (not recorded which). The chain employs TRBV4-1 and TRBJ2-7; 7 middle bases align to TRBD2. Sequenced material: PBMCs or T cells enriched from blood (not recorded which). The DNA sequence is as follows: TGCGCCAGCAGCCAAGATTTAGGCGGGAGCTACGAGCAGTACTTC. This gives the protein CASSQDLGGSYEQYF.